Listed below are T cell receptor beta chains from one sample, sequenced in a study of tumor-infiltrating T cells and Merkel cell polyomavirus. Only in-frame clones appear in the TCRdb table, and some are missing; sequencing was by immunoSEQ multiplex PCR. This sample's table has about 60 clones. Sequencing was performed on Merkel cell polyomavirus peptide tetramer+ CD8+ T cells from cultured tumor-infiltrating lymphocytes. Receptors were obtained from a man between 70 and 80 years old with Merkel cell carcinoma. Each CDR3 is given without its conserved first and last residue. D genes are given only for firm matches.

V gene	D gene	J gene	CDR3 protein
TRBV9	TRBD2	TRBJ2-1	ASSARGGGVYNEQF
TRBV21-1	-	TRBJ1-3	ASRCTLATTPRNTIY
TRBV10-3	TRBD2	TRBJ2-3	AISGGGSRDTQY
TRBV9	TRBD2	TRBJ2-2	ASSGRGLAENTGELF
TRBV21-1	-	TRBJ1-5	ASSWPIATWHHQPQH
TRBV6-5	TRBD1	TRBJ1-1	ASSYQGQANTEAF
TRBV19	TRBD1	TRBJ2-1	ASSIGTGMVNEQF
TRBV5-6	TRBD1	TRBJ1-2	ASSLDDRGPYGYT
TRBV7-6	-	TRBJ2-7	ASSLRDTQSLYEQY
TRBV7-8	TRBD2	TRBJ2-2	ASSIRDRPGLALTGELF